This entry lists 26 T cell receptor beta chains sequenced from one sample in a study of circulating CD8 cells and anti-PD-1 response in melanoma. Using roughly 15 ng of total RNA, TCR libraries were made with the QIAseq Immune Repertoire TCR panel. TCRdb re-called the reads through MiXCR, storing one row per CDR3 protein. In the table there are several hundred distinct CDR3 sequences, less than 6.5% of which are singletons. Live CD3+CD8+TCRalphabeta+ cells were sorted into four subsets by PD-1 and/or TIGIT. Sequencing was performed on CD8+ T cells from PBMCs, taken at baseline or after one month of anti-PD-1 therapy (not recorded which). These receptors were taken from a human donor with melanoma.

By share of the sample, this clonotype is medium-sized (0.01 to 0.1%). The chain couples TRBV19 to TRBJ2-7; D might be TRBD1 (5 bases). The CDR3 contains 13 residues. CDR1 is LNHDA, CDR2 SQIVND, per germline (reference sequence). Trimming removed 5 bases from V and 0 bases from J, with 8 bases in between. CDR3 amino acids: CASSLTDSYEQYF. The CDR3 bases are TGTGCCAGTAGTCTGACAGACTCCTACGAGCAGTACTTC.

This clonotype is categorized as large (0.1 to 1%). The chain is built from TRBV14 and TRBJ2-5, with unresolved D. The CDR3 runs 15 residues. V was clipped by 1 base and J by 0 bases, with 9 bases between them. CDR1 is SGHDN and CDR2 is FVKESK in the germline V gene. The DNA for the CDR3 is TGTGCCAGCAGCCAAGGAAGAGTCCACCAAGAGACCCAGTACTTC. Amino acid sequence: CASSQGRVHQETQYF.

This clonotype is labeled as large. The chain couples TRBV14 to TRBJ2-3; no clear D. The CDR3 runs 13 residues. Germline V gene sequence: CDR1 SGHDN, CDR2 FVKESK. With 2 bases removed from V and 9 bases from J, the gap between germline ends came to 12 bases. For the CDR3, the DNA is TGTGCCAGCAGCCAATCTCCTGGGTCGACGCAGTATTTT. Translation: CASSQSPGSTQYF.

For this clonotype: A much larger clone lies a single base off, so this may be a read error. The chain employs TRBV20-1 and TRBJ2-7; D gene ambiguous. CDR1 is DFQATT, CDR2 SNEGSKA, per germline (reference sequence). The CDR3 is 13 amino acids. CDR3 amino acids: CSAREYLPGEQCF. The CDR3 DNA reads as TGCAGTGCTAGAGAGTACCTACCGGGTGAGCAGTGCTTC.

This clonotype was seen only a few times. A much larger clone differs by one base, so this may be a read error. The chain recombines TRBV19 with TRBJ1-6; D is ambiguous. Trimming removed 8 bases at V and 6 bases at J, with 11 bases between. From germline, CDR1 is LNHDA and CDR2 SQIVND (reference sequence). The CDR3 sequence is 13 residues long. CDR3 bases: TGTGCCAGTGGGGAACAGCTTAATTCACCCCTCCACTTT. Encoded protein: CASGEQLNSPLHF.

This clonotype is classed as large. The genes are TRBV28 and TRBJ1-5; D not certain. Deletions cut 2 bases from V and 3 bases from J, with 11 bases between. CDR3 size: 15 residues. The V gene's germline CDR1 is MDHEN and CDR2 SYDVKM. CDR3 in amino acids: CASSLGSHNNQPQHF. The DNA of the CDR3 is TGTGCCAGCAGTTTAGGTTCCCACAACAATCAGCCCCAGCATTTT.

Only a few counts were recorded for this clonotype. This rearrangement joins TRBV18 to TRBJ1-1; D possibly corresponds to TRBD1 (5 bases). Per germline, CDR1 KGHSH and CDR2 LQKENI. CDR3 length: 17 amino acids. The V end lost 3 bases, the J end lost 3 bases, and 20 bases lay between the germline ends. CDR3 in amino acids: CASSPRTGTLLDTEAFF. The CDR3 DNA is TGTGCCAGCTCACCGCGAACCGGGACGCTTTTGGACACTGAAGCTTTCTTT. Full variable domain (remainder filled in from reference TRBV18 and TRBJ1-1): NAGVMQNPRHLVRRRGQEARLRCSPMKGHSHVYWYRQLPEEGLKFMVYLQKENIIDESGMPKERFSAEFPKEGPSILRIQQVVRGDSAAYFCASSPRTGTLLDTEAFFGQGTRLTVV.

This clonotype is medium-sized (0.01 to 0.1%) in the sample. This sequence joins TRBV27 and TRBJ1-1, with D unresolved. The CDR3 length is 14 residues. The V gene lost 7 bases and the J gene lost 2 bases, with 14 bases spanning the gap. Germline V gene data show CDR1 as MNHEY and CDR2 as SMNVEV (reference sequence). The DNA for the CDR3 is TGTGCCAGCAAAGTTATCGAGGGTAACACTGAAGCTTTCTTT. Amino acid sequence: CASKVIEGNTEAFF.

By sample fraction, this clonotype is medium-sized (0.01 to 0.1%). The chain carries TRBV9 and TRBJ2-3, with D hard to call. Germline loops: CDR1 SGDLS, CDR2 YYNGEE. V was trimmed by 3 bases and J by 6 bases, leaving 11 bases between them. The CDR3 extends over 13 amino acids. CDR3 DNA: TGTGCCAGCAGCGACGGGCCCAGCGATACGCAGTATTTT. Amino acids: CASSDGPSDTQYF. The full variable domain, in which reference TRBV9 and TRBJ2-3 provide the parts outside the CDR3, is DSGVTQTPKHLITATGQRVTLRCSPRSGDLSVYWYQQSLDQGLQFLIQYYNGEERAKGNILERFSAQQFPDLHSELNLSSLELGDSALYFCASSDGPSDTQYFGPGTRLTVL.

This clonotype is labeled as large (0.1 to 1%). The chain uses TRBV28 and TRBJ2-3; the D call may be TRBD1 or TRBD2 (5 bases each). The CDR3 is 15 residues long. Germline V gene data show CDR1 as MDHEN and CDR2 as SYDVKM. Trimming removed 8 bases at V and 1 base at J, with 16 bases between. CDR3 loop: CASLAPGTGTDTQYF. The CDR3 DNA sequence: TGTGCCAGCCTGGCCCCCGGGACCGGCACAGATACGCAGTATTTT.

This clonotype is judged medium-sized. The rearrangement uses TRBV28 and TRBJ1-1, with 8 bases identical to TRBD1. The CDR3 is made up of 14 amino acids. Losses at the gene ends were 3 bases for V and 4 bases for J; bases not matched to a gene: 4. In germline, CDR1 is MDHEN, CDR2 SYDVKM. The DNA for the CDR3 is TGTGCCAGCAGTTTGACAGGGGTAGTCACTGAAGCTTTCTTT. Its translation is CASSLTGVVTEAFF.

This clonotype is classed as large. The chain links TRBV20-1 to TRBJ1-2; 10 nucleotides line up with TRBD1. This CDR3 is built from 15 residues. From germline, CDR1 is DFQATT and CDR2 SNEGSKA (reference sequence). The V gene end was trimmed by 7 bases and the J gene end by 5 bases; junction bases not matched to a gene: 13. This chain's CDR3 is CSVGQGVLDFYGYTF. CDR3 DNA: TGCAGTGTTGGACAGGGGGTGTTAGATTTTTATGGCTACACCTTC.

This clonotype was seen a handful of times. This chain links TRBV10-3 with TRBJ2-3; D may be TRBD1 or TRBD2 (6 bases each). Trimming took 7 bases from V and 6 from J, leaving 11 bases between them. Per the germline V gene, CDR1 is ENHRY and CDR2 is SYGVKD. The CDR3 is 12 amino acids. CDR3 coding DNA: TGTGCCATCATGAAAGGGGGGGATACGCAGTATTTT. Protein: CAIMKGGDTQYF.

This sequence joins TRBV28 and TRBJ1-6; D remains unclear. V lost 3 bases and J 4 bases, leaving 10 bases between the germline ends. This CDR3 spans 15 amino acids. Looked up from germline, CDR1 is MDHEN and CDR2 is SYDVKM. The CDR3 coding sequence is TGTGCCAGCAGTTTTCTTGGGGATTATAATTCACCCCTCCACTTT. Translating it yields CASSFLGDYNSPLHF. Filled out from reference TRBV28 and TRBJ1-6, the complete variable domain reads DVKVTQSSRYLVKRTGEKVFLECVQDMDHENMFWYRQDPGLGLRLIYFSYDVKMKEKGDIPEGYSVSREKKERFSLILESASTNQTSMYLCASSFLGDYNSPLHFGNGTRLTVT.

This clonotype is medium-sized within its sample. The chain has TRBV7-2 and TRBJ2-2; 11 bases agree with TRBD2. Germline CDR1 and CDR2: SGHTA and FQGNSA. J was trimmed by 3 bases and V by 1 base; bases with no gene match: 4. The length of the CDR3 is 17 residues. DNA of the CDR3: TGTGCCAGCAGCTTAGGGCTAGCGGGGGGCGACACCGGGGAGCTGTTTTTT. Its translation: CASSLGLAGGDTGELFF.

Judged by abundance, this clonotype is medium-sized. CDR3 region: CASWEREMNTEAFF. Written as DNA, the CDR3 is TGTGCCAGCTGGGAAAGGGAAATGAACACTGAAGCTTTCTTT. The chain combines TRBV27 with TRBJ1-1; D uncertain. This CDR3 has 14 amino acids. Between the trimmed V and J ends, which lost 8 bases and 0 bases, there was a span of 13 bases. The germline V gene encodes CDR1 MNHEY and CDR2 SMNVEV (reference sequence).

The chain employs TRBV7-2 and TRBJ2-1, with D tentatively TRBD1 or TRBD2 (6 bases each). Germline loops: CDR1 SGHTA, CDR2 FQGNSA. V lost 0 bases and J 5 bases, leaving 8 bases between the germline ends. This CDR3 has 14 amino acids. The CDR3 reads CASSLAGGHNEQFF. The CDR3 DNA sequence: TGTGCCAGCAGCTTAGCAGGGGGGCACAATGAGCAGTTCTTC. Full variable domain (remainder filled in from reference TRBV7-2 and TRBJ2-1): GAGVSQSPSNKVTEKGKDVELRCDPISGHTALYWYRQSLGQGLEFLIYFQGNSAPDKSGLPSDRFSAERTGGSVSTLTIQRTQQEDSAVYLCASSLAGGHNEQFFGPGTRLTVL.

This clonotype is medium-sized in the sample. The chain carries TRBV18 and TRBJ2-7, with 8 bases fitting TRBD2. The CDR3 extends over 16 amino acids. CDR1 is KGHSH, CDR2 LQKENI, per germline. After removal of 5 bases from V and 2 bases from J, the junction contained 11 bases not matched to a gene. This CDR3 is CASSWSGGSSPYEQYF. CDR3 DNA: TGTGCCAGCTCATGGAGCGGGGGTTCGTCCCCCTACGAGCAGTACTTC.

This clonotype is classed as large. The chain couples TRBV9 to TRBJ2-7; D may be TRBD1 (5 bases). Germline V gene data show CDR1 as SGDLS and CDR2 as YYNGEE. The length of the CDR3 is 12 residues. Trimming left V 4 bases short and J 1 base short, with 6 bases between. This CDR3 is CASSRGSYEQYF. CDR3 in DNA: TGTGCCAGCAGCAGGGGTTCCTACGAGCAGTACTTC.

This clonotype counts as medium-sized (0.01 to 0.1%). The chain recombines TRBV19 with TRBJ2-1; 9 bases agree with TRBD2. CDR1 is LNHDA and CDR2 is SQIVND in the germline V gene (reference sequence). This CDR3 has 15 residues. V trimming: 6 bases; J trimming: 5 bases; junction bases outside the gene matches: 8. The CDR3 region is CASSLLAGSDNEQFF. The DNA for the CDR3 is TGTGCCAGTAGCCTTCTAGCGGGGTCGGACAATGAGCAGTTCTTC.

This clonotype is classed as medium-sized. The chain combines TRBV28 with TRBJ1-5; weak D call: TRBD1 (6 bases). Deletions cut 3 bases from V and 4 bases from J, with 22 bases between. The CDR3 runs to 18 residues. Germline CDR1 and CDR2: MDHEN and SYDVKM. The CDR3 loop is CASSLAAGVRDFNQPQHF. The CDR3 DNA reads TGTGCCAGCAGTTTGGCGGCAGGGGTTCGGGATTTTAATCAGCCCCAGCATTTT.

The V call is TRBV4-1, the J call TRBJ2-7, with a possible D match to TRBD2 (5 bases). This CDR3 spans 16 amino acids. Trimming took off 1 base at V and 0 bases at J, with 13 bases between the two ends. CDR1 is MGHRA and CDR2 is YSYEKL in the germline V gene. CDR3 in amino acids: CASSQVHSGGSYEQYF. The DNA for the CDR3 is TGCGCCAGCAGCCAAGTTCACAGCGGAGGCTCCTACGAGCAGTACTTC.

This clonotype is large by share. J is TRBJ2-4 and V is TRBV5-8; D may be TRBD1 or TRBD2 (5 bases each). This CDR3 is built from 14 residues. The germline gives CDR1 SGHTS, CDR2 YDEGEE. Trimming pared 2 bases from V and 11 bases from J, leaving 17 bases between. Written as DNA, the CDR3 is TGTGCCAGCAGCTTACCGGGACCCCTATTCCTTCAGTACTTC. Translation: CASSLPGPLFLQYF.

CDR3 nucleotides: TGTGCCAGCAGTTTTGAAGGGGCCTACGAGCAGTACTTC. This translates into CASSFEGAYEQYF. The V and J genes are TRBV28 and TRBJ2-7, with a tentative D call TRBD1 (5 bases). The CDR3 sequence is 13 residues long. Trimming took off 3 bases at V and 2 bases at J, with 8 bases between the two ends. Germline V gene data show CDR1 as MDHEN and CDR2 as SYDVKM.

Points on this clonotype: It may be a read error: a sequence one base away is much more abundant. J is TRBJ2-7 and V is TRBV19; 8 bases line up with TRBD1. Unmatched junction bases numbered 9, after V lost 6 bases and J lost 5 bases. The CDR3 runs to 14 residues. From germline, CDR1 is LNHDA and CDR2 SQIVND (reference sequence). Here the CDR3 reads CASSSTGGIHEQYF. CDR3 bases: TGTGCCAGTAGCAGCACAGGGGGTATCCACGAGCAGTACTTC.

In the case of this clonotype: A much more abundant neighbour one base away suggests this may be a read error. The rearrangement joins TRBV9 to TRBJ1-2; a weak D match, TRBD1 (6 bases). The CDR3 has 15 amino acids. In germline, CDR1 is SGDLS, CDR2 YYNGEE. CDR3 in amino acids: CASNVDQRQVYGYTF. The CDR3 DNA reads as TGTGCCAGCAACGTAGACCAGCGACAGGTCTATGGCTACACCTTC.